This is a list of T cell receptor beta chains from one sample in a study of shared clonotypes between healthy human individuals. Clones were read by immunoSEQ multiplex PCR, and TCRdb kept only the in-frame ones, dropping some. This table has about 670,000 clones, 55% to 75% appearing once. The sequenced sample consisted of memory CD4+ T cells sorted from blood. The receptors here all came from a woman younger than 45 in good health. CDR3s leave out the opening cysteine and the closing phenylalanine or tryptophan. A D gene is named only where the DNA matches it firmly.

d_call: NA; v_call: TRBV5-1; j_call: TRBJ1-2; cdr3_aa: ASSLKGLHGYT
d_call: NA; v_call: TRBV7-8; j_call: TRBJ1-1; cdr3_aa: ASSLVRGLNTEAF
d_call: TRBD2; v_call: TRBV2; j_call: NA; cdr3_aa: ASRLREGYEQY
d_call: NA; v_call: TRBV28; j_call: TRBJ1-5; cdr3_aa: ASSPYRYGQPQH
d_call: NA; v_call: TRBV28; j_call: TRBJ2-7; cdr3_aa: ASSLPNYEQY
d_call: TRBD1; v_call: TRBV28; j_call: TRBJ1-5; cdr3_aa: ASSPAGGAKPQH
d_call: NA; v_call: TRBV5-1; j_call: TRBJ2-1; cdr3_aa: ASSLGTNYNEQF
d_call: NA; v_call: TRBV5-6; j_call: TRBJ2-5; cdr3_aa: ASSLKGAMETQY
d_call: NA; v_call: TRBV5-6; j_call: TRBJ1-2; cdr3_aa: ASSLAMGGYT
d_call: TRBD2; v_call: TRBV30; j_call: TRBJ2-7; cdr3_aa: AWGRGGGSYEQY
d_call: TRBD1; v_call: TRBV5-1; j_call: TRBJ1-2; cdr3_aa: ASSPGQPNYGYT
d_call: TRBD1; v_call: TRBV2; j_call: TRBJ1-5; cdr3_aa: ASSVGTGFPSNQPQH
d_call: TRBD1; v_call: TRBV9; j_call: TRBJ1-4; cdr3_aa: ASSQGQGVEKLF
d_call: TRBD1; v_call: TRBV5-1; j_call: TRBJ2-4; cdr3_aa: ASSLGSGGLNIQY
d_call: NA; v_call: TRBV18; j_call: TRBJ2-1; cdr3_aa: ASSPPSGNNEQF
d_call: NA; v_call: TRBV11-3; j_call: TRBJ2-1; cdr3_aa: ASSLATGNYNEQF
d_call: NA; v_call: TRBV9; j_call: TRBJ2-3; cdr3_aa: ASSVEDHLTDTQY
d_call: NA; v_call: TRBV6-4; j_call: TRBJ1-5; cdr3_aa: ASSRAPTGIRNQPQH
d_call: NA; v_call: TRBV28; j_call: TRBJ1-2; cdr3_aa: ASSQDRNYGYT
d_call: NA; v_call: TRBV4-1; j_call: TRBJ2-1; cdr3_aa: ASSQDLGAGEQF
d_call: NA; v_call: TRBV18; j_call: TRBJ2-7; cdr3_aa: ASSRDSSSYEQY
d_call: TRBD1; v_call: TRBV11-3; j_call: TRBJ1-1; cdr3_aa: ASSDRGRGTEAF
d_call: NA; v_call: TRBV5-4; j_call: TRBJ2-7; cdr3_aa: ASSLEPGAQYEQY
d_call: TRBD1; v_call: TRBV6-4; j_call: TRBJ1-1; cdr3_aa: ASRRTGVGNTEAF
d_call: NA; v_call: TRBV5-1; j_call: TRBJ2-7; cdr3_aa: ASSLKYAGHLDLYEQY
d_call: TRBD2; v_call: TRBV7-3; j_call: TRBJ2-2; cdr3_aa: ASSARPVAGYDTGELF
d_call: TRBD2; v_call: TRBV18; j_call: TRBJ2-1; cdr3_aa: ASSTGLAGGYEQF
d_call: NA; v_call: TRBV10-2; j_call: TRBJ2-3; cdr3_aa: ASNGRGGTDTQY
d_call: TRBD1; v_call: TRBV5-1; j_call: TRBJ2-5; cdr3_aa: ASSLGQGPETQY
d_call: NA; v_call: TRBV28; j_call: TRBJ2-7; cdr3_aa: ASSFSSGVSYEQY
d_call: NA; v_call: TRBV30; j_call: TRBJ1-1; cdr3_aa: AWPQYYNGLKLS
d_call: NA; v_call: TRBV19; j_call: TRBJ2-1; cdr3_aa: ASSIAKDSSSYNEQF
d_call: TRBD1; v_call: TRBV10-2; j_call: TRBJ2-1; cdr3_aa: ASTWDRASNEQF
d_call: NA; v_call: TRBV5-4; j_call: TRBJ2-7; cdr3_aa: ASSLGLSNYEQY
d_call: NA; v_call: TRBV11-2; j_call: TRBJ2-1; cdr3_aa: ASNRFQGQGEQF
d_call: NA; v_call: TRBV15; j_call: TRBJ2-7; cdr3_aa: ATSRERRATVEQY
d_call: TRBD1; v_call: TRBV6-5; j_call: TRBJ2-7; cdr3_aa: ASSSTGVDYEQY
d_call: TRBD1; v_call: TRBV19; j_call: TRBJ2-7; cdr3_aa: ASSIHRGYSSYEQY
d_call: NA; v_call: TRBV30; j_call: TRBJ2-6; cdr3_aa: AWSRAFYAAGANVLT
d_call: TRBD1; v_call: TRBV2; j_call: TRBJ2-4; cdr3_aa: ASSGTGAKNIQY
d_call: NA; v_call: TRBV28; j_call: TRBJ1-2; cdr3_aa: ASTPGGSGYGYT
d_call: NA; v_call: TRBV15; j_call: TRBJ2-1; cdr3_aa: ATSNRGGRNEQF
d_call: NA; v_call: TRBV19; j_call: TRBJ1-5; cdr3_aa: ASSPLRGTGQPQH
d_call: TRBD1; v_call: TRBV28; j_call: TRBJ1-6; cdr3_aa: ASTRTGDSSPLH
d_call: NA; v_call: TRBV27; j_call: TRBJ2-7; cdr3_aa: ASSLSAVGLTYEQY
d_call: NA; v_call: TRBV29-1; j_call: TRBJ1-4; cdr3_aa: SVAEGEKLF
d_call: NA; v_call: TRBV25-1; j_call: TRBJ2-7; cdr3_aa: ASSEYTGSEQY
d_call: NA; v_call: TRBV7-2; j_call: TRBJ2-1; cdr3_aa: ASSLGSIYNEQF
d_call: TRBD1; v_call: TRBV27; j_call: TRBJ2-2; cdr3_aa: ASSLWPGQSPTGELF
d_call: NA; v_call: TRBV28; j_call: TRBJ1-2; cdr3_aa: ASSLARGGYT
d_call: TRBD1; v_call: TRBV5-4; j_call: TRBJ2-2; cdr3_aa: ASSYRQGGNGELF
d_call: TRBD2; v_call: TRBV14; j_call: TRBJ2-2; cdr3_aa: ASSQRTSGAGELF
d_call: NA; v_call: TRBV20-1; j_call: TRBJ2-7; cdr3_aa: SARLDEQY
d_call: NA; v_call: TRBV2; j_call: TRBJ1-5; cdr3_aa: ASSEAERNQPQH
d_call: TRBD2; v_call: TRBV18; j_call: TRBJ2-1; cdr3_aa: ASSPPGGRGRNEQF
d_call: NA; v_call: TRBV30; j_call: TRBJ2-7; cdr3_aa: AWSVSLGEQY
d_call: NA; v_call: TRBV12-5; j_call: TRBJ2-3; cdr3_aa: ASGLSAGSTDTQY
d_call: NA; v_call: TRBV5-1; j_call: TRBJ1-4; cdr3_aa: ASSLNGNPAEKLF
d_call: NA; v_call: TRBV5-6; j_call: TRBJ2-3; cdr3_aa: ASSGSPTASPRTDTQY